The T cell receptor (beta chain) under discussion was sequenced for a study of cytomegalovirus exposure and HLA in healthy donors (dated by TCRdb to about 2017). As for the study more broadly: An earlier analysis of several hundred of the donors reported around 280 Gb of sequence data and 95 million to 120 million unique TCR beta sequences obtained from around 170 million T cells. High-throughput TCR immunosequencing, statistical association of individual TCRs with disease status, and machine learning were combined to predict cytomegalovirus infection status. To study patterns of TCR occurrence, a later analysis re-analyzed previously published TCR beta repertoires from several hundred donors and added high-resolution HLA genotyping. In the later analysis, no new phenotypic data were used to find candidate immune exposures; instead, reliance was placed on TCR beta sequences and their occurrence across donors. HLA typing included class I and class II loci at four-digit resolution. An early release covering 550 to 700 HLA-typed donors comprised about 300 gigabases of sequencing data and some 79 million unique TCR sequences. The study was designed to test whether signatures of past pathogen exposure could be identified by cataloging public T cell receptors. The study profiled the T cell repertoires of 500 to 800 subjects by immunosequencing and related them to cytomegalovirus serostatus. The genetic ancestry cluster associated with self-reported Caucasian donors included 81% of the roughly 400 genotyped donors. Because of strong linkage in the cohort, 4 to 6 DR-DQ haplotypes were treated as single units for association and clustering. Donor age, sex, ethnicity and CMV serostatus were compiled together with the repertoire data. Every discovery cohort repertoire had been produced on one sequencing platform. The number of donors typed differed by locus, with 629-630 for A, B, C, DRB1 and DQB1, more than 500 for DQA1, some 570 for DPA1, and some 470 for DPB1. Genome-wide SNP genotypes for about three fifths of the 666 donors were used in a later genetic analysis, which treated that subset as a discovery cohort. Along with the approximately 700-subject first cohort, a separate validation cohort of around 110 different subjects was used. On average, around 240,000 unique TCR beta nucleotide sequences were sequenced per donor among fewer than 500 genotyped donors of the cohort, with roughly 18% of those sequences being non-productive. An earlier analysis of some 500 of the donors used high-throughput TCR beta sequencing to judge whether each TCR beta V gene segment behaved as functional or pseudogenic.

On the study overall, not on this receptor specifically: Across donors, most TCR sequences were observed very rarely, whereas some public TCRs were present in many individuals. Because counts were too low, roughly 17 rarely observed V segments, including chromosome 9 orphons, were left out of the earlier analysis of several hundred of the donors. In a later analysis, most CMV-associated TCR beta chains were found to appear HLA-restricted, with HLA associations seemingly driven largely by CMV exposure. Roughly uniform sequencing depth across donors was assumed in presence/absence analyses, although this assumption may not hold. This cohort had only TCR beta chains sequenced, and the lack of alpha or paired-chain data limited which features could be detected. In a later genetic analysis, fewer N-insertions in productive TCRs were reported among donors in an Asian-associated ancestry cluster than the approximately 710-donor mean. When HLA alleles, especially DR and DQ, strongly co-occurred, TCR associations were difficult to assign to individual alleles. V-gene and J-gene trimming of TCR beta chains was associated with a missense DCLRE1C variant in a later genetic analysis, and the association was replicated in an independent cohort. The study listed 150 to 200 TCR beta chains as associated with cytomegalovirus. According to a later analysis, TCR association rates differed among HLA loci, with DRB1 alleles showing the most associated TCRs and HLA-C alleles showing the fewest. In a later analysis, HLA-associated TCR beta chains showed more clonal expansion and lower generation probabilities than non-associated chains that were equally common. Because HLA typing was missing for some donors at each locus, association tests included only the typed subset. It was suggested by the authors that the approach could potentially be generalized to other disease states and immunological phenotypes. For the cohort, immune exposure information was limited to CMV serostatus. Linkage disequilibrium might explain the correlated functional status among segregating V segments, but an unknown experimental factor could not be ruled out. In a later analysis, 16,951 TCR beta sequences were associated with specific HLA alleles at a false discovery rate of 0.05. In an earlier analysis of about 540 of the donors, most TCR beta V segments were observed in productive rearrangements about 90% or about 30% of the time, broadly matching IMGT annotations. A further reported finding was that TCR beta sequences accurately predicted the HLA-A and HLA-B alleles for most subjects in the first cohort. The classifier was reported to diagnose cytomegalovirus status with high specificity and sensitivity in both the original cohort and the validation cohort. A group of highly shared sequence variants was considered likely to be a technical artifact of the sequencing pipeline. In vitro tests confirmed that a few of the cytomegalovirus-associated TCR beta chains recognize cytomegalovirus antigens. A later analysis reported that several top co-occurrence clusters appeared linked to parvovirus B19, influenza, CMV and Epstein-Barr virus. Because the 87-base-pair reads could not distinguish some IMGT-functional V segments, including TRBV6-2 and TRBV6-3, those segments were excluded.

CDR1 and CDR2, per the germline V gene (reference sequence), are MNHEY and SMNVEV. The cysteine opens and the phenylalanine closes a CDR3 of 18 amino acids. Only the CDR3 DNA stays, 54 bases, in frame from base 1. Here V drops 5 bases and J drops 0 bases, and the junction holds 7 bases not matched to any gene. Worth noting for this clone: Its antigen remains unidentified. Base qualities are missing; no much larger clone stands one base away.

Libraries were constructed by the immunoSEQ multiplex PCR assay. A mixture of 60 forward primers for TCR Vbeta segments and 13 reverse primers for TCR Jbeta segments was used in the multiplex PCR. The CDR3 region of rearranged TCR beta genes was amplified from genomic DNA by a multiplex PCR assay. The Illumina HiSeq System was used to sequence the amplified TCR beta libraries as 87-base-pair reads. The paper's data handling went like this. A later analysis counted tens of millions of unique TCR beta chains across the 666 repertoires, and around 9.9 million of these chains were shared by at least two donors. To remove PCR and sequencing errors, raw reads were error-corrected and collapsed into unique sequences using a nearest-neighbor algorithm that merged closely related sequences. CDR3 sequences were aligned to IMGT reference sequences to assign V, D and J gene segments. For a sequence to be retained, a match of at least six nucleotides to both a V gene segment and a J gene segment was required. Rearrangements were classified as productive when the CDR3 lacked stop codons and remained in frame with V and J, and all other rearrangements were classified as non-productive. CDR3 was defined by IMGT convention, running from the second conserved V-encoded cysteine to the conserved J-encoded phenylalanine. In an earlier analysis of more than 550 of the donors, sequences lacking an unambiguous match to a single V gene segment were excluded. In an earlier analysis of approximately 590 of the donors, V segments were called functional above 56.7% productive rearrangements and were called segregating when the between-donor standard deviation exceeded 5%. A statistical classification framework was built for diagnosing cytomegalovirus status from the catalog of TCR beta chain sequences. In a later analysis, TCR nucleotide sequences were compared against IMGT/GENE-DB human TR gene sequences so that V and J genes could be assigned. A later analysis assigned CDR3 sequences and most-parsimonious VDJ recombination scenarios with the TCRdist pipeline. A later analysis defined each TCR beta chain by its CDR3 amino acid sequence plus V-gene family, and excluded reads lacking a unique V-gene family. To address suspected cross-contamination and a sequencing artifact, a later analysis removed 550 to 750 highly shared, low-generation-probability nucleotide sequences. A later analysis calculated a clonal expansion index for each public chain from normalized within-repertoire ranks of inferred template counts. Generation probabilities in a later analysis came from a VDJ recombination model fitted to out-of-frame rearrangements, and those results were checked against IGoR. A later analysis scored TCR-TCR, TCR-HLA and TCR-CMV co-occurrence with hypergeometric tests, applying a repertoire-size bias correction to TCR pairs. A later analysis estimated false discovery rates by permuting HLA or CMV assignments 20 times. In a later analysis, co-occurring TCRs were grouped using DBSCAN, and TCRdist sequence similarity was added for clustering within HLA-allele-positive subsets. Co-occurrence clustering excluded repertoires with fewer than 30,000 or more than 120,000 public chains, plus five with anomalous nucleotide sharing. TCRdb provides this immuneACCESS table in a form limited to in-frame rearrangements. Some clones are lacking; in checked studies, under half of them reflect an unresolved V gene, and why the rest are absent is not known. V and J calls plus clone size are reproduced from that table; the DNA served to infer D and trimming. Across this sample there are roughly 93,000 clones, with around 80% seen only once. The ten largest clones represent about 10% of the sample.

The cohort was made up of under 800 healthy bone marrow donors. Cohort members were all nominally healthy when sampled, although unrecorded immune exposures were likely present. The donor tested CMV seropositive and was one of the 289 seropositive cohort members. Each donor provided a peripheral blood sample, and peripheral blood mononuclear cells were used for TCR beta sequencing. Genomic DNA extraction from the blood cell samples was performed with the Qiagen DNeasy Blood Extraction Kit. This TCR was recovered from a man younger than 35 in good health and CMV-seropositive. The sample was PBMCs. The V gene is TRBV27 and the J gene is TRBJ2-2; TRBD2 lines up with 12 middle nucleotides. CDR3 loop: CASSLRLAGAANTGELFF. The DNA is TGTGCCAGCAGTCTCCGACTAGCGGGGGCCGCGAACACCGGGGAGCTGTTTTTT.